This TCR beta chain was obtained from a study of shared clonotypes between healthy human individuals. Study-level results: The sampled material consisted only of blood, and tissue repertoires are likely to differ.

Every donor, a Caucasian adult, lived in Nashville, Tennessee. Per the original data handling: Sequence data from immunoSEQ were junction-only and lacked quality scores; consequently, filtering differed. The assay was immunoSEQ multiplex PCR, and TCRdb's table has in-frame clones only and misses some. D and trimming come from the DNA, and the V and J calls and clone size come from that table. Altogether approximately 460,000 clones are present, 75% to 80% being singletons, with the ten largest covering more than 10%. V lost 6 bases, J lost 0 bases, and 12 bases lay in between. Germline V gene data show CDR1 as MDHEN and CDR2 as SYDVKM. The CDR3 totals 14 residues. With respect to this clone: The target antigen is unknown.

V is TRBV28 and J is TRBJ2-7; D is possibly TRBD2 (5 bases). This receptor was identified in a woman aged 40 to 55 in good health. Some clones in this sample may be carry-over from other donors' samples. Sequenced: PBMCs. The CDR3 DNA reads TGTGCCAGCAGCGGGGTACAGAGCTCCTACGAGCAGTACTTC. Protein sequence: CASSGVQSSYEQYF.